This entry is about one TCR beta chain. These data belong to a study of cytomegalovirus exposure and HLA in healthy donors. With 60 Vbeta and 13 Jbeta primers, the PCR was carried out. Generated by immunoSEQ multiplex PCR, the TCRdb table keeps only in-frame clones and is missing some. The sample has 100,000 to 150,000 clones, 65% to 90% seen once; the top ten hold about 0.76%. This receptor was identified in a young man in good health and CMV-seronegative. Source material: PBMCs.

The DNA of the CDR3 is TGTGCCAGCAGCACTCGAACAGGGTACAGCTCCTATAATTCACCCCTCCACTTT. Its translation: CASSTRTGYSSYNSPLHF. The chain links TRBV13 to TRBJ1-6; the D gene is possibly TRBD1 (6 bases). Germline V lookup: CDR1 PRHDT, CDR2 FYEKMQ (reference sequence). V lost 5 bases, J lost 0 bases, and 17 bases lay in between. The CDR3 has 18 residues.